Listed below are T cell receptor beta chains from one sample, sequenced in a study of cytomegalovirus exposure and HLA in healthy donors. The repertoire was sequenced with immunoSEQ multiplex PCR; TCRdb's copy has only in-frame clones and lacks some. The profile shows roughly 150,000 clones, around four fifths of them singletons. The source material was PBMCs. The receptors here all came from a woman in her late teens or twenties in good health and CMV-seronegative. Both conserved end residues are part of each CDR3. D genes are given only for firm matches. Clone size appears in some rows only: once, few, many, or a class for an expanded clone.

J gene,D gene,V gene,clone size,CDR3 DNA,CDR3 protein
TRBJ1-2,.,TRBV18,.,TGTGCCAGCTCACCGTCGCGGGAAGGCCACACCTTC,CASSPSREGHTF
TRBJ1-3,TRBD1,TRBV30,.,TGTGCCGGGCAGGGGGCGGCTGGAAACACCATATATTTT,CAGQGAAGNTIYF
TRBJ2-1,.,TRBV18,.,TGTGCCAGCTCACCACCGACCAGGGTGCACAATGAGCAGTTCTTC,CASSPPTRVHNEQFF
TRBJ2-2,.,TRBV29-1,.,TGCAGCGTTTCTACGGGACACATCAACACCGGGGAGCTGTTTTTT,CSVSTGHINTGELFF
TRBJ1-2,TRBD1,TRBV5-6,.,TGTGCCAGCAGCTGGGGACAGGGGGCTGGTGGCTACACCTTC,CASSWGQGAGGYTF
TRBJ1-3,TRBD1,TRBV6-1,.,TGTGCCAGCAGTCCCGCAAGGGGGCCTGGAAACACCATATATTTT,CASSPARGPGNTIYF
TRBJ2-2,.,TRBV21-1,.,TGTGCCAGCAGGGGGGGGGACACCGGGGAGCTGTTTTTT,CASRGGDTGELFF
TRBJ1-1,.,TRBV18,.,TGTGCCAGCTCACCACCGAGAGGGCGTGGGTTCACTGAAGCTTTCTTT,CASSPPRGRGFTEAFF
TRBJ1-5,.,TRBV30,.,TGTGCCTGGAGTGTTTTTTCGGAGGATCAGCCCCAGCATTTT,CAWSVFSEDQPQHF
TRBJ1-1,TRBD1,TRBV4-1,.,TGCGCCAGCAGCCTCTCAAACCCTGTTACAGGGGGCACTGAAGCTTTCTTT,CASSLSNPVTGGTEAFF
TRBJ2-1,TRBD2,TRBV11-2,.,TGTGCCAGCAGCTTGGGGCGGGGGGCGGTAGTTTGGTACAATGAGCAGTTCTTC,CASSLGRGAVVWYNEQFF
TRBJ1-1,.,TRBV6-1,.,TGTGCCAGCAGTGAATTAGAGCACACTGAAGCTTTCTTT,CASSELEHTEAFF
TRBJ1-5,.,TRBV12-5,.,TGTGCTAGTGGATCCCGTTATAGCAATCAGCCCCAGCATTTT,CASGSRYSNQPQHF
TRBJ2-3,TRBD1,TRBV5-1,.,TGCGCCAGCAGCTTGGGGACAGGGATTGGCACAGATACGCAGTATTTT,CASSLGTGIGTDTQYF
TRBJ2-1,TRBD2,TRBV4-1,few,TGCGCCAGCAGCCCATCTGGCGGGGGTAGGTCCTACAATGAGCAGTTCTTC,CASSPSGGGRSYNEQFF
TRBJ2-5,.,TRBV21-1,.,TGTGCCAGCCAAAGCCGGGACAGGAGTTGTCAAGAGACCCAGTACTTC,CASQSRDRSCQETQYF
TRBJ1-2,.,TRBV2,.,TGTGCCAGCCAGGGTGTAGATAGAAACTATGGCTACACCTTC,CASQGVDRNYGYTF
TRBJ2-7,.,TRBV5-1,few,TGCGCCAGCAGCTTAATGGGGCAGGGATCTCTCGAGCAGTACTTC,CASSLMGQGSLEQYF
TRBJ1-2,TRBD1,TRBV6-6,.,TGTGCCAGCAGTTACACCCGGACAGGGGAGTATGGCTACACCTTC,CASSYTRTGEYGYTF
TRBJ1-5,.,TRBV6-5,.,TGTGCCAGCAGTTACTCCTGGCCAGGTAATCAGCCCCAGCATTTT,CASSYSWPGNQPQHF
TRBJ1-1,.,TRBV19,.,TGTGCCAGTAGTTGGGGGCGTTGGGCTTTCTTT,CASSWGRWAFF
TRBJ2-7,TRBD2,TRBV6-1,.,TGTGCCAGCAGTAGGACTAGCGGGGGAATCTACGAGCAGTACTTC,CASSRTSGGIYEQYF
TRBJ1-5,TRBD1,TRBV29-1,.,TGCAGCGTTGGCCAGGGGGGTAGCAATCAGCCCCAGCATTTT,CSVGQGGSNQPQHF
TRBJ1-5,.,TRBV5-1,once,TGCGCCAGCAGCTTAGGGGTTGGAAGCAATCAGCCCCAGCATTTT,CASSLGVGSNQPQHF
TRBJ2-7,.,TRBV6-1,.,TGTGCCAGCAGAGGGACTCCGAGAACCTACGAGCAGTACTTC,CASRGTPRTYEQYF
TRBJ1-5,TRBD1,TRBV28,.,TGTGCCAGCAGTCCGTCGACACAGGGGGCGAGTCAGCCCCAGCATTTT,CASSPSTQGASQPQHF
TRBJ2-1,.,TRBV5-4,.,TGTGCCAGCAGCTTGGGAGGTTTACCTACCTACAATGAGCAGTTCTTC,CASSLGGLPTYNEQFF
TRBJ1-4,TRBD1,TRBV5-1,.,TGCGCCAGCAGCTTGGTGACAGGGGGCGAAAAACTGTTTTTT,CASSLVTGGEKLFF
TRBJ2-1,.,TRBV5-1,.,TGCGCCAGCAGCTCTGATCAGGGGTTCCACAATGAGCAGTTCTTC,CASSSDQGFHNEQFF
TRBJ2-3,TRBD2,TRBV19,.,TGTGCCAGTAGTCCACCTGGGACTAGACCAGATACGCAGTATTTT,CASSPPGTRPDTQYF
TRBJ2-5,TRBD2,TRBV15,.,TGTGCCACCAGCAGTGGACTAGCGGGGGCACTCCAAGAGACCCAGTACTTC,CATSSGLAGALQETQYF
TRBJ1-2,TRBD1,TRBV6-5,.,TGTGCCAGCAGTTACGGACAGGGAACTTATGGCTACACCTTC,CASSYGQGTYGYTF
TRBJ2-7,TRBD1,TRBV30,.,TGTGCCTGGAGTTCCCATCTCTCCGGGACAGAGTACGAGCAGTACTTC,CAWSSHLSGTEYEQYF
TRBJ1-2,.,TRBV28,.,TGTGCCAGCAGTACAAATGGGGCACCAGGCTATGGCTACACCTTC,CASSTNGAPGYGYTF
TRBJ2-7,TRBD1,TRBV30,.,TGTGCCTGGAGTTGGACAGGGTCGGGCGAGCAGTACTTC,CAWSWTGSGEQYF